Shown below are 17 T cell receptor beta chains from a single sample sequenced in a study of identical twins. TCRdb reanalysed the 5' RACE reads using MiXCR and keeps one entry per CDR3 protein. The table has under 900,000 distinct CDR3 sequences, about 20% seen once. The data also belong to a second study, concerning T cells expressing NK-cell markers.

Input material: PBMCs. These receptors all stem from a woman between 18 and 29 years old in good health.

The rearrangement links TRBV4-1 to TRBJ2-4; 9 positions match TRBD2. This CDR3 is built from 16 residues. Unmatched junction bases numbered 9, after V lost 3 bases and J lost 6 bases. Germline V gives CDR1 MGHRA, CDR2 YSYEKL. The CDR3 here is CASSQGFGTSRNIQYF. The CDR3 region has the DNA TGCGCCAGCAGCCAGGGTTTTGGGACTAGCAGAAACATTCAGTACTTC.

This clonotype was seen only a few times. CDR3 bases: TGTGCCAGCAGCTCAGACAGGGCTTACTACGAGCAGTACTTC. Translating it yields CASSSDRAYYEQYF. The chain carries TRBV12-3 or TRBV12-4 and TRBJ2-7, with TRBD1 matching 7 bases. The V and J ends lost 6 bases and 3 bases, in that order; junction bases with no gene match: 8. The CDR3 spans 14 residues.

This clonotype came up a few times. The chain joins TRBV5-1 to TRBJ2-7; D remains ambiguous. The length of the CDR3 is 14 residues. Looked up from germline, CDR1 is SGHRS and CDR2 is YFSETQ. V dropped 1 base and J dropped 3 bases, with 11 bases sitting between them. DNA of the CDR3: TGCGCCAGCAGCTTGAGGGCGATCGACTACGAGCAGTACTTC. Amino acid sequence: CASSLRAIDYEQYF.

This sequence joins TRBV4-1 and TRBJ2-5; D unclear. The CDR3 consists of 16 residues. Trimming cost V 4 bases and J 4 bases, with 19 bases left between them. CDR1 MGHRA and CDR2 YSYEKL come from the germline V gene. CDR3 nucleotide sequence: TGCGCCAGCAGCCTGTCCGGGTCGAGGCCCCCAGAGACCCAGTACTTC. This translates into CASSLSGSRPPETQYF.

A remark on this clonotype: A junction end diverges from the germline sequence, so it may reflect a read error. V usage is TRBV12-3 or TRBV12-4 and J usage is TRBJ1-3, with 7 nucleotides matching TRBD1. This CDR3 has 11 residues. For the CDR3, the DNA is TGTGCCAGCAGTTTCCCGCCGGGACAGCGTTTT. Amino acid sequence: CASSFPPGQRF.

This clonotype was seen only a few times. The rearrangement links TRBV20-1 to TRBJ2-7, with unresolved D. V lost 3 bases to trimming and J lost 5 bases, with 8 bases between them. CDR1 is DFQATT and CDR2 is SNEGSKA in the germline V gene (reference sequence). CDR3 length equals 11 residues. The CDR3 sequence: CSARVYHEQYF. In nucleotides, the CDR3 is TGCAGTGCTAGGGTTTACCACGAGCAGTACTTC.

The chain couples TRBV5-1 to TRBJ2-4; the D is unclear. Germline CDR1 reads SGHRS; CDR2 reads YFSETQ. CDR3 size: 17 residues. V shed 0 bases and J shed 0 bases, with 13 bases lying between them. The CDR3 sequence: CASSLVPQTGAKNIQYF. CDR3 DNA: TGCGCCAGCAGCTTGGTACCCCAAACGGGAGCCAAAAACATTCAGTACTTC.

A few counts support this clonotype. The chain links TRBV6-5 to TRBJ1-2; 10 bases line up with TRBD1. The V and J ends lost 4 bases and 8 bases, in that order; junction bases with no gene match: 13. CDR1 is MNHEY and CDR2 is SVGAGI in the germline V gene. This CDR3 spans 16 amino acids. This CDR3 is CASSSLPGQGIEGYTF. CDR3 sequence (DNA): TGTGCCAGCAGTTCCCTCCCGGGACAGGGGATAGAAGGCTACACCTTC.

This clonotype was recorded a few times. V is TRBV6-6 and J is TRBJ1-5; the D is unclear. V was cut by 6 bases and J by 2 bases, with 8 bases left in between. This CDR3 is 13 amino acids long. Germline CDR1 is MNHNY and CDR2 is SVGAGI (reference sequence). CDR3 residues: CASRATGNQPQHF. CDR3 bases: TGTGCCAGCAGGGCTACGGGCAATCAGCCCCAGCATTTT.

This clonotype has more than one count but fewer than ten. The rearrangement uses TRBV6-2 or TRBV6-3 and TRBJ2-3; 11 nucleotides match TRBD2. V shed 5 bases, J shed 4 bases, and the junction held 14 bases outside the gene matches. This CDR3 has 18 residues. CDR1 and CDR2 (germline): MNHEY, SVGEGT. The CDR3 loop reads CASSRIAGGSALPDTQYF. The CDR3 DNA reads TGTGCCAGCAGTCGGATAGCGGGAGGGTCGGCGCTACCAGATACGCAGTATTTT.

The genes are TRBV7-9 and TRBJ1-5; D uncertain. CDR1 is SEHNR and CDR2 is FQNEAQ in the germline V gene (reference sequence). V was trimmed by 5 bases and J by 7 bases, leaving 9 bases between them. The CDR3 is 12 amino acids. CDR3 sequence (DNA): TGTGCCAGCAGCCGTGAGGTCCAGCCCCAGCATTTT. Translating gives CASSREVQPQHF.

In this sample, this clonotype turned up many times. The rearrangement links TRBV4-2 to TRBJ2-7; D possibly uses TRBD1 or TRBD2 (6 bases each). V gave up 0 bases and J gave up 3 bases, with 12 bases separating them. CDR3 length: 15 residues. CDR1 is LGHNA, CDR2 YNFKEQ, per germline. The CDR3, as DNA: TGTGCCAGCAGCCAAGAAGGCAGGGGAGGCTACGAGCAGTACTTC. Its protein product is CASSQEGRGGYEQYF.

This clonotype was counted a few times. The J gene is TRBJ2-3, the V gene TRBV9; a weak D match, TRBD1 (6 bases). CDR1 is SGDLS, CDR2 YYNGEE, per germline. V was pared by 0 bases and J by 2 bases, with 7 bases between. This CDR3 is 14 amino acids long. As DNA, the CDR3 is TGTGCCAGCAGCGTAGTGGGGGCCACAGATACGCAGTATTTT. It yields the protein CASSVVGATDTQYF.

This chain uses TRBV7-6 with TRBJ2-7; no firm D call. In germline, CDR1 is SGHVS, CDR2 FNYEAQ. V lost 6 bases, J lost 0 bases, and 12 bases lay in between. The length of the CDR3 is 14 residues. The CDR3 DNA follows: TGTGCCAGCAGTTATAGATACGGCTCCTACGAGCAGTACTTC. This gives the protein CASSYRYGSYEQYF.

The genes are TRBV19 and TRBJ2-1; D is possibly TRBD2 (6 bases). V was pared by 7 bases and J by 2 bases, with 15 bases between. CDR3 size: 15 residues. Per germline, CDR1 LNHDA and CDR2 SQIVND (reference sequence). Here the CDR3 reads CASKAGWGPYNEQFF. CDR3 nucleotides: TGTGCCAGTAAAGCGGGCTGGGGCCCCTACAATGAGCAGTTCTTC.

A few counts support this clonotype. The chain combines TRBV12-3 or TRBV12-4 with TRBJ2-2; 7 nucleotides agree with TRBD1. V lost 6 bases and J lost 3; bases outside the gene matches: 7. The length of the CDR3 is 15 residues. The CDR3 sequence is CASSPGQGDTGELFF. CDR3 in DNA: TGTGCCAGCAGCCCCGGGCAGGGGGACACCGGGGAGCTGTTTTTT.

The rearrangement uses TRBV20-1 and TRBJ2-5, with 9 positions matching TRBD2. The CDR3 runs 15 residues. Germline V gene lookup returns CDR1 DFQATT and CDR2 SNEGSKA (reference sequence). Unmatched junction bases numbered 7, after V lost 0 bases and J lost 5 bases. The CDR3: CSARDTLAGAETQYF. In DNA, the CDR3 is TGCAGTGCTAGAGATACGTTAGCGGGAGCTGAGACCCAGTACTTC.